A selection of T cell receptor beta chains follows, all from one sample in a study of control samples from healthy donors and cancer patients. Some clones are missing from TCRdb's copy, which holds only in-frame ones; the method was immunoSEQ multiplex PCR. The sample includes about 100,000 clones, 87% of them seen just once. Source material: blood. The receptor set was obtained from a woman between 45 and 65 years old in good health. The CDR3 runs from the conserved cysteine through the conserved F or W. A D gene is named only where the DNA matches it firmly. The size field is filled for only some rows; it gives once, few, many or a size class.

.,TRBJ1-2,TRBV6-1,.,TGTGCCAGCAGTGAGATGAGCTACGGGGCCTATGGCTACACCTTC,CASSEMSYGAYGYTF
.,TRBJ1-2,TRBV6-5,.,TGTGCCAGCAGTCTGGACGGGAACTATGGCTACACCTTC,CASSLDGNYGYTF
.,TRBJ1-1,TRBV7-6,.,TGTGCCAGCAGCCTAACCGGACTTTCGAACACTGAAGCTTTCTTT,CASSLTGLSNTEAFF
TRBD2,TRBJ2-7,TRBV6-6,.,TGTGCCAGCAGTTACTCGATTATGAGCGGGGACCACGAGCAGTACTTC,CASSYSIMSGDHEQYF
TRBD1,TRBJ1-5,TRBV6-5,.,TGTGCCAGCAGTACAGACAGGGGGCGCGGGCAGCCCCAGCATTTT,CASSTDRGRGQPQHF
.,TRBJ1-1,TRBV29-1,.,TGCAGCGGTGACAGGCGGGGCACTGAAGCTTTCTTT,CSGDRRGTEAFF
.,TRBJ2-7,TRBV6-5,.,TGTGCCAGCAGCCGAGATGGGGGAAACGATTACGAGCAGTACTTC,CASSRDGGNDYEQYF
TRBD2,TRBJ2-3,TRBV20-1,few,TGCAGTGCTAGTCGGCCTACTAGCGGGGTTGCAGATACGCAGTATTTT,CSASRPTSGVADTQYF
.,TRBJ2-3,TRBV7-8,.,TGTGCCAGCAGCTCCCTTTTGGATACGCAGTATTTT,CASSSLLDTQYF
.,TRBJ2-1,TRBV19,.,TGTGCCAGTAGTACGCTAGCGTACAATGAGCAGTTCTTC,CASSTLAYNEQFF
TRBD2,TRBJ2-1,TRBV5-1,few,TGCGCCAGCAGACTTGGGACTAGCGACTACAATGAGCAGTTCTTC,CASRLGTSDYNEQFF
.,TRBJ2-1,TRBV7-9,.,TGTGCCAGCAGCTTAGTGCTGGGACATGAGCAGTTCTTC,CASSLVLGHEQFF
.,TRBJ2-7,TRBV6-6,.,TGTGCCAGCAGCCGCGGGGAAAGGGGGTACGAGCAGTACTTC,CASSRGERGYEQYF
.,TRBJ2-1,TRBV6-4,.,TGTGCCAGCAGTGACTCTTACGGAGGGGGCGGTGCCCGTGAGCAGTTCTTC,CASSDSYGGGGAREQFF
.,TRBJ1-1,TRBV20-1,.,TGCAGTGCCCCCGGGAGGACTGAAGCTTTCTTT,CSAPGRTEAFF
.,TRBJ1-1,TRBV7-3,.,TGTGCCAGCAGCTTAAGCCCCGCCCGAGAAGCTTTCTTT,CASSLSPAREAFF
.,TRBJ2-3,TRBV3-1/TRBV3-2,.,TGTGCCAGCAGCCAAGGGTTAGGTACCACAGATACGCAGTATTTT,CASSQGLGTTDTQYF
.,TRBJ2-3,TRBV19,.,TGTGCCAGTCTACCATGGACAGCACAACCAGATACGCAGTATTTT,CASLPWTAQPDTQYF
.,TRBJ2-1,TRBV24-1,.,TGTGCCACCGGAGCGGCAGTCTCCTACAATGAGCAGTTCTTC,CATGAAVSYNEQFF
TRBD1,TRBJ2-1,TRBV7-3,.,TGTGCCAGCAGCCCCTGGGACAGCTCCTACAATGAGCAGTTCTTC,CASSPWDSSYNEQFF
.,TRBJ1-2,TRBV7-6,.,TGTGCCAGCAGCTCGGTCGTCAGGCCCCTCTCCGGGGGCTACACCTTC,CASSSVVRPLSGGYTF
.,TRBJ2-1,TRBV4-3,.,TGCGCCAGCAGCCAAGATGTCGATTGGTGGGACAATGAGCAGTTCTTC,CASSQDVDWWDNEQFF
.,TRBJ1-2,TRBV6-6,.,TGTGCCAGCAGCCCCGCCCATGGGAGTTATGGCTACACCTTC,CASSPAHGSYGYTF
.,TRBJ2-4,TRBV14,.,TGTGCCAGCAGCCAACGCGGGATAGACATTCAGTACTTC,CASSQRGIDIQYF
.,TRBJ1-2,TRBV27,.,TGTGCCAGCAGTGAGTCGAACGGGGGCTACACCTTC,CASSESNGGYTF
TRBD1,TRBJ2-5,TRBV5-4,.,TGTGCCAGCAGCTTGGGGACAGGGTTCCAAGGGGGGCCCCAAGAGACCCAGTACTTC,CASSLGTGFQGGPQETQYF
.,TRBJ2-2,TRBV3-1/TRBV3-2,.,TGTGCCAGCATCAAGGGGGCGGGAGCTCGAGACGGGGAGCTGTTTTTT,CASIKGAGARDGELFF
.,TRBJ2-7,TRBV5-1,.,TGCGCCAGCAGCTTGGATCCGAATACCTACGAGCAGTACTTC,CASSLDPNTYEQYF
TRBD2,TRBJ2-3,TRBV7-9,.,TGTGCCAGCAGTCTAGCGGGAGGGCCGACAGATACGCAGTATTTT,CASSLAGGPTDTQYF
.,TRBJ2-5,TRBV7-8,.,TGTGCCAGCAGCTTAAGTTCCGTCGCCAAGGAGACCCAGTACTTC,CASSLSSVAKETQYF
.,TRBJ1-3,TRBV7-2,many,TGTGCCAGCAGCCCTTTTGGAAACACCATATATTTT,CASSPFGNTIYF
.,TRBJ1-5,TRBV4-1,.,TGCGTCAGCAGCCAGGACGACCGCAGTAGCAATCAGCCCCAGCATTTT,CVSSQDDRSSNQPQHF
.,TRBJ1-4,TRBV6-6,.,TGTGCCAGCAGCGACAGTGCAACTAATGAAAAACTGTTTTTT,CASSDSATNEKLFF
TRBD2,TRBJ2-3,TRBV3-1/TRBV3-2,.,TGTGCCAGCAGCCAAGGGGGGACTAGCGCCCGGGGAACAGATACGCAGTATTTT,CASSQGGTSARGTDTQYF
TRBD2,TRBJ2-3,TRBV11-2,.,TGTGCCGGGGCGCTAGCGGGAGGGGCCACAGATACGCAGTATTTT,CAGALAGGATDTQYF
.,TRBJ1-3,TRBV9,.,TGTGCCAGCAGCGACCAGGACAGAATCTCTGGAAACACCATATATTTT,CASSDQDRISGNTIYF